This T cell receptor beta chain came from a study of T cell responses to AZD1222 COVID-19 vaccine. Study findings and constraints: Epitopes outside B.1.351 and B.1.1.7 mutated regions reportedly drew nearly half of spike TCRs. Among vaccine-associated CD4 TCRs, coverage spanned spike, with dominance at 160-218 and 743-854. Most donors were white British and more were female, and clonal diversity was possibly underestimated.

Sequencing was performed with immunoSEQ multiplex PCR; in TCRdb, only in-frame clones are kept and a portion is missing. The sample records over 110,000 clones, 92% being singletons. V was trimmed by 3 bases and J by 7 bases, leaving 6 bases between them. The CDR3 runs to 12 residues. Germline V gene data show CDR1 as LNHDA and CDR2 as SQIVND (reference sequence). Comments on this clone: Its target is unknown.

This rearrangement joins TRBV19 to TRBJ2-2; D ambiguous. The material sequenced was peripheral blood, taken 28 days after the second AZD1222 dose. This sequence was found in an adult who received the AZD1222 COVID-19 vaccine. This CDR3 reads CASSIMGGELFF. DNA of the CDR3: TGTGCCAGTAGTATTATGGGCGGGGAGCTGTTTTTT. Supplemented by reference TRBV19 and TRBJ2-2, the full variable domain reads DGGITQSPKYLFRKEGQNVTLSCEQNLNHDAMYWYRQDPGQGLRLIYYSQIVNDFQKGDIAEGYSVSREKKESFPLTVTSAQKNPTAFYLCASSIMGGELFFGEGSRLTVL.